These T cell receptor beta chains were read from a single sample in a study of T cell responses to AZD1222 COVID-19 vaccine. Measured with immunoSEQ multiplex PCR; TCRdb has only the in-frame clones, and not every one. The sample has 150,000 to 170,000 clones; around 89% are singletons. The sample consisted of peripheral blood, taken on day 0 of AZD1222 vaccination. The receptors shown here come from an adult in good health. Both conserved end residues are part of each CDR3. The order of the fields is clone size, J gene, D gene, V gene, CDR3 protein, CDR3 DNA. A D gene is named only where the DNA matches it firmly. Part of the rows lack a size; the others show once, few, many or a class for expanded clones.

>.|TRBJ1-2|.|TRBV5-1
CASSYGGEADGYTF
TGCGCCAGCAGCTATGGGGGTGAGGCGGATGGCTACACCTTC
>.|TRBJ2-1|.|TRBV6-6
CASSSGYNEQFF
TGTGCCAGCAGTTCCGGATACAATGAGCAGTTCTTC
>.|TRBJ2-5|TRBD2|TRBV19
CATALLAGGLETQYF
TGTGCCACTGCGTTATTGGCGGGGGGTTTGGAGACCCAGTACTTC
>.|TRBJ2-7|TRBD1|TRBV19
CASSISGQGTYEQYF
TGTGCCAGTAGTATCTCGGGACAGGGGACCTACGAGCAGTACTTC
>once|TRBJ1-2|TRBD1|TRBV5-1
CASITGPGGVYGYTF
TGCGCCAGCATCACAGGACCAGGGGGCGTTTATGGCTACACCTTC
>.|TRBJ1-5|.|TRBV24-1
CATSDPDQPQHF
TGTGCCACCAGTGACCCGGATCAGCCCCAGCATTTT
>.|TRBJ2-3|TRBD2|TRBV7-7
CASSLGTSGNTDTQYF
TGTGCCAGCAGCTTGGGGACTAGCGGGAACACAGATACGCAGTATTTT
>once|TRBJ2-3|.|TRBV28
CASSNSPSTDTQYF
TGTGCCAGCAGCAACAGTCCCAGCACAGATACGCAGTATTTT
>.|TRBJ2-1|TRBD2|TRBV9
CASSSSGGLYNEQFF
TGTGCCAGCAGCTCTAGCGGGGGCCTTTACAATGAGCAGTTCTTC
>.|TRBJ1-6|.|TRBV11-2
CASSLDLLAGNSPLHF
TGTGCCAGCAGCTTAGATCTGTTGGCAGGTAATTCACCCCTCCACTTT
>once|TRBJ2-4|TRBD2|TRBV5-6
CASSLRGVLTKNIQYF
TGTGCCAGCAGCCTTCGGGGGGTGTTAACCAAAAACATTCAGTACTTC
>once|TRBJ1-4|.|TRBV6-1
CASSEFSGVEKLFF
TGTGCCAGCAGTGAATTTTCAGGGGTTGAAAAACTGTTTTTT
>once|TRBJ2-5|TRBD1|TRBV5-1
CASSPGTGWETQYF
TGCGCCAGCAGCCCGGGGACAGGGTGGGAGACCCAGTACTTC
>once|TRBJ2-2|.|TRBV4-1
CASSQMRGADTGELFF
TGCGCCAGCAGCCAAATGAGGGGGGCAGACACCGGGGAGCTGTTTTTT
>.|TRBJ1-2|TRBD1|TRBV6-5
CASSRTGTGGQGYTF
TGTGCCAGCAGTCGAACCGGGACAGGGGGCCAGGGCTACACCTTC
>.|TRBJ2-2|.|TRBV3-1/TRBV3-2
CASSPKTSPGELFF
TGTGCCAGCAGCCCAAAAACGTCACCCGGGGAGCTGTTTTTT
>.|TRBJ2-1|TRBD2|TRBV18
CASSLTGTINEQFF
TGTGCCAGCTCACTAACCGGGACTATCAATGAGCAGTTCTTC
>.|TRBJ1-2|TRBD1|TRBV3-1/TRBV3-2
CASRPGTGRGYTF
TGTGCCAGCAGGCCAGGGACAGGGCGTGGCTACACCTTC
>.|TRBJ1-2|TRBD1|TRBV5-1
CASRTGVSINYGYTF
TGCGCCAGCAGGACAGGGGTCTCCATTAACTATGGCTACACCTTC
>.|TRBJ2-3|TRBD2|TRBV7-8
CASSRGLAGGLDTQYF
TGTGCCAGCAGCCGAGGACTAGCGGGGGGGCTAGATACGCAGTATTTT
>.|TRBJ2-5|TRBD1|TRBV5-1
CASSLGQGPGETQYF
TGCGCCAGCAGCTTAGGACAGGGCCCCGGGGAGACCCAGTACTTC
>.|TRBJ1-1|TRBD1|TRBV9
CASSVGGQGGNTEAFF
TGTGCCAGCAGCGTAGGCGGCCAGGGGGGGAACACTGAAGCTTTCTTT
>.|TRBJ1-1|.|TRBV7-9
CASSLEGKGPNTEAFF
TGTGCCAGCAGCTTAGAGGGTAAGGGCCCGAACACTGAAGCTTTCTTT
>.|TRBJ1-3|.|TRBV7-8
CASSLFYSSSGNTIYF
TGTGCCAGCAGTTTATTTTATAGTAGCTCTGGAAACACCATATATTTT
>.|TRBJ1-1|.|TRBV28
CASSLPLGVGTEAFF
TGTGCCAGCAGTTTGCCGCTCGGAGTTGGCACTGAAGCTTTCTTT
>.|TRBJ2-7|TRBD2|TRBV3-1/TRBV3-2
CASSQGGGGRYEQYF
TGTGCCAGCAGCCAAGGCGGCGGGGGGAGGTACGAGCAGTACTTC
>.|TRBJ2-2|.|TRBV28
CASSLTGELFF
TGTGCCAGCAGTTTAACCGGGGAGCTGTTTTTT
>.|TRBJ1-6|.|TRBV19
CASSSEGLSPLHF
TGTGCCAGTAGTAGCGAGGGTTTATCACCCCTCCACTTT
>.|TRBJ2-5|.|TRBV3-1/TRBV3-2
CASSPRGGPETQYF
TGTGCCAGCAGCCCACGTGGGGGGCCGGAGACCCAGTACTTC
>.|TRBJ1-2|.|TRBV3-1/TRBV3-2
CASSQDGRGGNGYTF
TGTGCCAGCAGCCAAGATGGGCGGGGAGGTAATGGCTACACCTTC
>.|TRBJ2-7|TRBD1|TRBV18
CASSPGATGHEQYF
TGTGCCAGCTCACCAGGAGCGACAGGGCACGAGCAGTACTTC